These 12 T cell receptor beta chains came from one sample sequenced in a study of T cell clones after liver transplantation. The method was immunoSEQ multiplex PCR; TCRdb's version includes in-frame clones alone and lacks a portion of them. This table holds 8,500 to 10,000 clones, roughly 72% found once. The source was CD8+ T cells from blood, collected at the approximately 16-month timepoint. These TCRs come from a human patient who received a liver transplant. Some T cells may be supplied by the graft donor.

This chain connects TRBV19 to TRBJ1-1; D is uncertain. Germline CDR1 and CDR2: LNHDA and SQIVND (reference sequence). V lost 4 bases and J 3 bases, leaving 9 bases between the germline ends. CDR3 length: 13 residues. Here the CDR3 DNA reads TGTGCCAGTAGTACCTTAACGGACACTGAAGCTTTCTTT. It specifies CASSTLTDTEAFF.

The chain carries TRBV2 and TRBJ2-5, with D perhaps matching TRBD1 (6 bases). This CDR3 is built from 16 residues. V was clipped by 1 base and J by 3 bases, with 15 bases between them. Germline CDR1 and CDR2: SNHLY and FYNNEI. Written as DNA, the CDR3 is TGTGCCAGCAGTGAAGGCCGGCGTCCAGGGGAAGAGACCCAGTACTTC. It encodes CASSEGRRPGEETQYF.

The DNA for the CDR3 is TGCAGCGTTGAAGGTGGAGCCTACGAGCAGTACTTC. Amino acids: CSVEGGAYEQYF. V usage is TRBV29-1 and J usage is TRBJ2-7, with unresolved D. The CDR3 covers 12 residues. V dropped 1 base and J dropped 2 bases, with 6 bases sitting between them. The germline V gene has CDR1 SQVTM and CDR2 ANQGSEA.

V and J are TRBV7-9 and TRBJ1-3; D is uncertain. V lost 5 bases to trimming and J lost 2 bases, with 13 bases between them. This CDR3 is 15 amino acids long. Germline CDR1 reads SEHNR; CDR2 reads FQNEAQ (reference sequence). CDR3 in DNA: TGTGCCAGCAGCCCTGCCGGAACGCCTGGAAACACCATATATTTT. Amino acid sequence: CASSPAGTPGNTIYF.

This rearrangement joins TRBV7-9 to TRBJ2-1, with TRBD1 matching 7 bases. With V trimmed by 5 bases and J by 0 bases, 10 bases remained unmatched. Germline CDR1 reads SEHNR; CDR2 reads FQNEAQ (reference sequence). The CDR3 contains 17 residues. This CDR3 is CASSPQSAGGSYNEQFF. As DNA, the CDR3 is TGTGCCAGCAGCCCCCAATCGGCAGGGGGCTCCTACAATGAGCAGTTCTTC. The whole variable domain, filled in from reference TRBV7-9 and TRBJ2-1, reads DTGVSQNPRHKITKRGQNVTFRCDPISEHNRLYWYRQTLGQGPEFLTYFQNEAQLEKSRLLSDRFSAERPKGSFSTLEIQRTEQGDSAMYLCASSPQSAGGSYNEQFFGPGTRLTVL.

The CDR3 reads CATLSQGPEQFF. The CDR3 nucleotides are TGTGCCACCCTATCCCAGGGGCCCGAGCAGTTCTTC. The chain uses TRBV19 and TRBJ2-1; D may be TRBD1 (6 bases). Deletions cut 10 bases from V and 10 bases from J, with 17 bases between. CDR3 length equals 12 residues. The germline gives CDR1 LNHDA, CDR2 SQIVND (reference sequence).

The V call is TRBV6-5, the J call TRBJ1-2, with 8 bases fitting TRBD1. This CDR3 region has 16 residues. The V and J ends lost 2 bases and 5 bases, in that order; junction bases with no gene match: 10. Germline CDR1 and CDR2: MNHEY and SVGAGI. This CDR3 is CASSYQTGAGIYGYTF. The CDR3 DNA reads TGTGCCAGCAGTTACCAGACAGGGGCAGGAATTTATGGCTACACCTTC.

The rearrangement links TRBV29-1 to TRBJ2-3; a possible D gene is TRBD1 (6 bases). CDR3 length: 17 residues. Germline CDR1 reads SQVTM; CDR2 reads ANQGSEA. Trimming took 0 bases from V and 0 from J, leaving 16 bases between them. CDR3 in DNA: TGCAGCGTTGAAGATCCCGGACAGACGACTAGCACAGATACGCAGTATTTT. This codes for CSVEDPGQTTSTDTQYF.

The chain carries TRBV9 and TRBJ2-3; 11 nucleotides line up with TRBD1. Looked up from germline, CDR1 is SGDLS and CDR2 is YYNGEE. This CDR3 region has 13 residues. With 7 bases clipped from V and 5 bases from J, the junction kept 3 bases outside the gene matches. The CDR3 reads CASGTGGIDTQYF. The DNA for the CDR3 is TGTGCCAGCGGGACAGGGGGAATAGATACGCAGTATTTT.

The V and J genes are TRBV28 and TRBJ2-7, with a tentative D call TRBD2 (5 bases). Trimming removed 5 bases from V and 3 bases from J, with 14 bases in between. Germline lookup yields CDR1 MDHEN and CDR2 SYDVKM. The CDR3 is made up of 14 amino acids. Here the CDR3 reads CASSRTGNGYEQYF. In DNA, the CDR3 is TGTGCCAGCAGTCGTACGGGAAACGGCTACGAGCAGTACTTC.

The rearrangement joins TRBV15 to TRBJ2-2; TRBD1 agrees at 8 bases. CDR3 length equals 15 residues. Germline values: CDR1 LNHNV, CDR2 YYDKDF (reference sequence). The V and J ends lost 3 bases and 2 bases, in that order; junction bases with no gene match: 2. The CDR3 region has the DNA TGTGCCACCAGCAGGACAGGGGCCAACACCGGGGAGCTGTTTTTT. Translation gives CATSRTGANTGELFF.

The chain joins TRBV7-9 to TRBJ2-1; D is perhaps TRBD1 (5 bases). CDR1 is SEHNR, CDR2 FQNEAQ, per germline (reference sequence). V was shortened by 4 bases and J by 4 bases, with 20 bases between the two germline ends. This CDR3 contains 17 residues. The CDR3 DNA is TGTGCCAGCAGCTCTATTAGGACACTCGTCGAGTACAATGAGCAGTTCTTC. It translates to CASSSIRTLVEYNEQFF.